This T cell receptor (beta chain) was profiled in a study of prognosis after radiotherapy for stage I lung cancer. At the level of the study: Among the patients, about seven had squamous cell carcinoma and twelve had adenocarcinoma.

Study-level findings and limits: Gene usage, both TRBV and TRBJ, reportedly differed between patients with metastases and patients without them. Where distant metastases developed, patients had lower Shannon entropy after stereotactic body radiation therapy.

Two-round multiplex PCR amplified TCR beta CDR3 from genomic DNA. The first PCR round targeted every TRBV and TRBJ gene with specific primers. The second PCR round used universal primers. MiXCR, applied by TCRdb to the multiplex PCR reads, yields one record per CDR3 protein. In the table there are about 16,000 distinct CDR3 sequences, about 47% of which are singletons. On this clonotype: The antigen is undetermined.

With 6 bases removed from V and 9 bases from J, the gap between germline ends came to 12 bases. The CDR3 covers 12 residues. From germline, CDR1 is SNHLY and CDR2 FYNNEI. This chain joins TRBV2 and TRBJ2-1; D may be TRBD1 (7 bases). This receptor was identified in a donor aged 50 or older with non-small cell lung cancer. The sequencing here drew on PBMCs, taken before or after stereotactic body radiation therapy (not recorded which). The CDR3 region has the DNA TGTGCCAGCAGCTCCCAGGGGGGTGAGCAGTTCTTC. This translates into CASSSQGGEQFF.